The clone carrying this TCR beta chain turned up a few times. The data are from a study of T cell clones after liver transplantation. Study-wide context: Until 12-24 months post-transplant, subjects got standard immunosuppression and no induction.

Repertoires were generated with immunoSEQ multiplex PCR, while TCRdb's copy carries only in-frame clones and drops some. The sample carries approximately 100,000 clones, 82% recorded once. The V and J ends lost 3 bases and 8 bases respectively, with 14 bases between them. Germline V gives CDR1 SGDLS, CDR2 YYNGEE. The CDR3 is 13 residues long. The J gene is TRBJ1-2, the V gene TRBV9; D not resolved. Source: CD4+ T cells from blood, taken before liver transplant. The origin of this receptor is a human donor who received a liver transplant. The CDR3 nucleotides are TGTGCCAGCAGCGAGTCCTCACTACGCGGCTACACCTTC. Protein: CASSESSLRGYTF.